The clone carrying this T cell receptor beta chain was found a few times. With V trimmed by 3 bases and J by 6 bases, 5 bases remained unmatched. The length of the CDR3 is 14 residues. Per the germline V gene, CDR1 is KGHSH and CDR2 is LQKENI. This sample is drawn from a study of control samples from healthy donors and cancer patients. This table comes from immunoSEQ multiplex PCR, and its TCRdb copy is limited to in-frame clones, with some not included. The sample has about 98,000 clones; roughly four fifths are singletons. Input material: blood. The source is a man in his sixties in good health. The chain couples TRBV18 to TRBJ1-2; the match to TRBD1 covers 9 bases. CDR3 loop: CASSPPTGGHGYTF. CDR3 DNA: TGTGCCAGCTCACCCCCGACAGGGGGGCATGGCTACACCTTC.